Listed here are 16 T cell receptor beta chains from one sample, sequenced in a study of shared clonotypes between healthy human individuals. TCRdb keeps only in-frame clones here, not all; method: immunoSEQ multiplex PCR. Counted here are some 1 million clones, around 76% occurring once; the ten biggest clones make up about 1.4%. The sequencing sample was made of memory CD4+ T cells sorted from blood. The subset was: CD45RA-negative fraction. These receptors all come from a man aged 18 to 35 in good health.

This clone was seen only a few times. The chain couples TRBV4-3 to TRBJ1-2, with D uncertain. The V gene lost 0 bases and the J gene lost 0 bases, with 14 bases spanning the gap. This CDR3 is built from 17 residues. Germline lookup yields CDR1 LGHNA and CDR2 YSLEER. The CDR3 reads CASSQDWEGRANYGYTF. In nucleotides, the CDR3 is TGCGCCAGCAGCCAAGATTGGGAAGGCAGAGCTAACTATGGCTACACCTTC.

The rearrangement links TRBV29-1 to TRBJ2-2, with 8 bases aligning to TRBD1. Germline V gene lookup returns CDR1 SQVTM and CDR2 ANQGSEA. V lost 7 bases and J lost 5; bases outside the gene matches: 12. The CDR3 extends over 15 amino acids. CDR3 amino acids: CSADPGQGRTGELFF. CDR3 sequence (DNA): TGCAGCGCCGACCCAGGACAGGGACGAACCGGGGAGCTGTTTTTT.

This clone was seen only a few times. CDR3 protein: CAWSHYEKLFF. Written as DNA, the CDR3 is TGTGCCTGGAGTCATTACGAGAAACTGTTTTTT. The V and J genes are TRBV30 and TRBJ1-4; D is uncertain. Germline V CDR1 and CDR2: GTSNPN, SVGIG (reference sequence). There are 11 residues in the CDR3. V was pared by 2 bases and J by 11 bases, with 9 bases between. The whole variable domain, filled in from reference TRBV30 and TRBJ1-4, reads SQTIHQWPATLVQPVGSPLSLECTVEGTSNPNLYWYRQAAGRGLQLLFYSVGIGQISSEVPQNLSASRPQDRQFILSSKKLLLSDSGFYLCAWSHYEKLFFGSGTQLSVL.

The chain has TRBV27 and TRBJ2-1, with D possibly being TRBD1 (6 bases). The CDR3 extends over 16 amino acids. Trimming cost V 7 bases and J 6 bases, with 22 bases left between them. CDR1 and CDR2 (germline): MNHEY, SMNVEV (reference sequence). CDR3 region: CASTRTVGVRGNEQFF. CDR3 nucleotide sequence: TGTGCCAGCACAAGGACAGTAGGGGTAAGAGGCAATGAGCAGTTCTTC.

For this clone: The same CDR3 also results from other DNA sequences found in this sample. The chain carries TRBV2 and TRBJ1-1; D might be TRBD1 (6 bases). Germline values: CDR1 SNHLY, CDR2 FYNNEI. The length of the CDR3 is 15 residues. The V end was cut by 2 bases, the J end by 0 bases, with 10 bases between. As DNA, the CDR3 is TGTGCCAGCAGTGAAACTAGGACAGTGAACACTGAAGCTTTCTTT. Residues: CASSETRTVNTEAFF.

Remarks on this clone: Other DNA sequences in the sample encode the same CDR3. The V call is TRBV5-1, the J call TRBJ1-3; D gene unclear. The V end lost 0 bases, the J end lost 4 bases, and 8 bases lay between the germline ends. Germline loops: CDR1 SGHRS, CDR2 YFSETQ. The CDR3 length is 14 residues. CDR3 DNA sequence: TGCGCCAGCAGCTTGGAGGGAACCGGAAACACCATATATTTT. This codes for CASSLEGTGNTIYF.

The chain is built from TRBV5-1 and TRBJ1-2, with 8 bases lining up with TRBD1. The CDR3 is made up of 16 amino acids. V shed 0 bases and J 4 bases; nucleotides not matched to a gene: 8. The germline gives CDR1 SGHRS, CDR2 YFSETQ. This CDR3 reads CASSLGAGGERYGYTF. CDR3 coding DNA: TGCGCCAGCAGCTTGGGGGCAGGGGGCGAACGCTATGGCTACACCTTC.

The chain joins TRBV19 to TRBJ2-7, with 9 bases that match TRBD1. V gave up 2 bases and J gave up 5 bases; unmatched junction bases: 10. Germline CDR1 LNHDA, CDR2 SQIVND (reference sequence). The CDR3 contains 16 residues. The CDR3 sequence: CASSILHGTGINEQYF. CDR3 coding DNA: TGTGCCAGTAGTATACTCCACGGGACAGGGATCAACGAGCAGTACTTC.

This chain links TRBV15 with TRBJ1-2; D perhaps matches TRBD1 (5 bases). The CDR3 loop spans 13 amino acids. From germline, CDR1 is LNHNV and CDR2 YYDKDF (reference sequence). Trimming took 2 bases from V and 4 from J, leaving 8 bases between them. CDR3 in DNA: TGTGCCACCAGCAGACAGGGAATCTATGGCTACACCTTC. Protein product: CATSRQGIYGYTF.

The chain is built from TRBV19 and TRBJ1-1, with 8 bases aligning to TRBD1. This CDR3 spans 14 amino acids. CDR1 is LNHDA, CDR2 SQIVND, per germline (reference sequence). Trimming removed 5 bases from V and 1 base from J; junction bases left unmatched: 3. The CDR3 region is CASSLTGENTEAFF. CDR3 bases: TGTGCCAGTAGTCTGACAGGGGAGAACACTGAAGCTTTCTTT.

As DNA, the CDR3 is TGCAGCGGAAGATCGTCCACAGATACGCAGTATTTT. Protein product: CSGRSSTDTQYF. The chain is built from TRBV29-1 and TRBJ2-3; no reliable D call. Per germline, CDR1 SQVTM and CDR2 ANQGSEA. V was clipped by 7 bases and J by 2 bases, with 10 bases between them. This CDR3 comprises 12 residues.

The chain carries TRBV6-5 and TRBJ2-1; 8 bases agree with TRBD2. This CDR3 is built from 15 residues. The V segment lost 5 bases and the J segment 8 bases; nucleotides outside the gene matches: 11. The germline V gene has CDR1 MNHEY and CDR2 SVGAGI. The CDR3 protein is CASSPRGGNSYEQFF. CDR3 DNA sequence: TGTGCCAGCAGTCCTCGGGGGGGGAATTCCTATGAGCAGTTCTTC.

The chain is built from TRBV19 and TRBJ2-1, with TRBD1 identical over 7 bases. The CDR3 is 16 amino acids. The V gene end was trimmed by 4 bases and the J gene end by 4 bases; junction bases not matched to a gene: 10. Looked up from germline, CDR1 is LNHDA and CDR2 is SQIVND (reference sequence). The CDR3 loop is CASSRTRDSPYNEQFF. The CDR3 bases are TGTGCCAGTAGTAGAACCCGGGACAGCCCGTACAATGAGCAGTTCTTC.

This clone was seen a handful of times. The chain couples TRBV4-2 to TRBJ2-5; the match to TRBD2 covers 8 bases. The J call may be incorrect, as the DNA end agrees better with TRBJ2-7. CDR1 is LGHNA and CDR2 is YNFKEQ in the germline V gene. CDR3 length equals 15 residues. The CDR3 is CASSQTGTSSYEQYF. CDR3 DNA sequence: TGTGCCAGCAGCCAAACCGGGACTAGCTCCTACGAGCAGTACTTC.

This chain joins TRBV4-3 and TRBJ1-6, with TRBD1 as a possible D gene (5 bases). Germline V CDR1 and CDR2: LGHNA, YSLEER. This CDR3 is 14 amino acids long. V gave up 1 base and J gave up 6 bases, with 7 bases separating them. In DNA form, the CDR3 reads TGCGCCAGCAGCCAAGGACAGTTTAATTCACCCCTCCACTTT. Translation gives CASSQGQFNSPLHF.

The V call is TRBV18, the J call TRBJ2-7; 8 nucleotides agree with TRBD1. There are 14 residues in the CDR3. CDR1 KGHSH and CDR2 LQKENI come from the germline V gene. Trimming cost V 5 bases and J 5 bases; bases outside gene matches: 8. The CDR3 loop reads CASSSGQGGDEQYF. DNA for the CDR3: TGTGCCAGCTCATCCGGACAGGGAGGCGACGAGCAGTACTTC.